This record looks at one T cell receptor (beta chain) sequence and its context. Its antigen is currently unknown. The germline gene is not matched at one end of the junction; a read error may be the cause. Each CDR3 protein is one row after TCRdb ran MiXCR on the PCR reads. The sample carries around 94,000 distinct CDR3 sequences, around 37% recorded once. This record belongs to a study of molecular identifiers for immune sequencing clone quantification. Study conclusions and caveats: Highly expanded clone sizes could be underestimated by identical TCR molecules that share a barcode.

The CDR3 spans 15 residues. The chain employs TRBV12-3 or TRBV12-4 and TRBJ1-5; a weak D match, TRBD1 (5 bases). The origin of this receptor is a human donor in good health. Some libraries in this study had Jurkat cell RNA spiked in. What was sequenced was naive CD8+ T cells from blood, with Jurkat cell RNA spiked in. The subset is: FACS-sorted CD8+CD4-CCR7+CD45RA+ naive T cells. The CDR3 reads CACSLGVWGNQPQHF. The CDR3 DNA is TGTGCCTGCAGTTTGGGGGTTTGGGGCAATCAGCCCCAGCATTTT.